This entry describes one TCR beta chain. What it binds is not known. Primers included in the PCR were 60 Vbeta and 13 Jbeta primers. Libraries were prepared by immunoSEQ multiplex PCR; TCRdb keeps only in-frame clonotypes and omits some of them. The sample has fewer than 150,000 clones; 60% to 85% are singletons. This sample is part of a study of cytomegalovirus exposure and HLA in healthy donors. Whole-study results and caveats: Presence/absence analyses assumed roughly uniform sequencing depth across donors.

Trimming took off 5 bases at V and 0 bases at J, with 11 bases between the two ends. In germline, CDR1 is GTSNPN, CDR2 SVGIG (reference sequence). There are 13 residues in the CDR3. The chain couples TRBV30 to TRBJ2-7, with D maybe TRBD2 (6 bases). This sequence was found in a male donor in good health and CMV-seronegative. Specimen: PBMCs. CDR3 protein: CAWEEGTSYEQYF. In nucleotides, the CDR3 is TGTGCCTGGGAGGAGGGAACCTCCTACGAGCAGTACTTC.